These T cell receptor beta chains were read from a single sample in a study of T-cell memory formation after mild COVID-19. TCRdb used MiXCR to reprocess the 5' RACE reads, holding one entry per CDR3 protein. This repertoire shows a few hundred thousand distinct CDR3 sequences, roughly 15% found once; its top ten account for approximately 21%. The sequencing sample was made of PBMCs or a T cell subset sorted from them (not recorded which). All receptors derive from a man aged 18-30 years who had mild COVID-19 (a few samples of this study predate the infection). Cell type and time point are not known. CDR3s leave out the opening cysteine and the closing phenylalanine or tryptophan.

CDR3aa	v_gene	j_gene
ASSYLPGTATSGNTIY	TRBV6-5	TRBJ1-3
ASSLVGYNQPQH	TRBV7-2	TRBJ1-5
ASSPVGDTEAF	TRBV5-1	TRBJ1-1
ASSLGPRGYGNEKLF	TRBV7-9	TRBJ1-4
ASSLEEQF	TRBV12-3/TRBV12-4	TRBJ2-1
ASSHGDSGAETQY	TRBV5-1	TRBJ2-5
ASSQTSSSYNEQF	TRBV5-4	TRBJ2-1
SARDSRGRETQY	TRBV20-1	TRBJ2-5
ASSQVLGRGVLDF	TRBV4-1	TRBJ1-1
ASTLKTVNTEAF	TRBV12-3/TRBV12-4	TRBJ1-1
ASSPPTDTQY	TRBV7-2	TRBJ2-3
ALGARGTEAF	TRBV6-6	TRBJ1-1
ASSQEGQGHLLHGYT	TRBV4-1	TRBJ1-2
ASSYKGGGEAF	TRBV6-5	TRBJ1-1
SAQTDLGTGELF	TRBV20-1	TRBJ2-2
ASSFGDIQPLH	TRBV27	TRBJ1-6
ASSWDSHTGELF	TRBV7-9	TRBJ2-2
SASFGGGQGEQY	TRBV20-1	TRBJ2-7
ASGTGTGEQY	TRBV9	TRBJ2-7
ASSPSDTHTEAF	TRBV5-4	TRBJ1-1
ASSQEPQDTDTQY	TRBV4-3	TRBJ2-3
ASSKEQVPQSCNYGYT	TRBV21-1	TRBJ1-2
ASSLMGGSTDTQY	TRBV7-9	TRBJ2-3
ASSLREGGNIQY	TRBV7-2	TRBJ2-4
ASSSTGDTQY	TRBV6-5	TRBJ2-3
ASSYHPGGDIQY	TRBV7-2	TRBJ2-4
ASSRRGADTGELF	TRBV12-3/TRBV12-4	TRBJ2-2
ASSFPPRGEKLF	TRBV28	TRBJ1-4
ASSLQSEQY	TRBV5-1	TRBJ2-7
ASSQDLQAEAF	TRBV3-1	TRBJ1-1
ASSFRQERQPQH	TRBV7-2	TRBJ1-5
ASSLAPGSGEKLF	TRBV7-2	TRBJ1-4
ASSPRVGQPQH	TRBV7-8	TRBJ1-5
ASSVGTRSDTQY	TRBV9	TRBJ2-3
ASSRLALDTGELF	TRBV12-3/TRBV12-4	TRBJ2-2
ASSIQGPNYGYT	TRBV7-2	TRBJ1-2
AIKDSRVYEQF	TRBV10-3	TRBJ2-1
ASSPGQLTGELF	TRBV5-1	TRBJ2-2
ASSSGTSGLMEQF	TRBV7-9	TRBJ2-1
ASSKLAGEQF	TRBV7-3	TRBJ2-1
SVARPPNTGELF	TRBV29-1	TRBJ2-2
ASSPRQGYQPQH	TRBV2	TRBJ1-5
ASSPGLAGVSYEQY	TRBV3-1	TRBJ2-7
ASSQELVNEQF	TRBV4-3	TRBJ2-1
ASSYLAGGNNEQF	TRBV6-6	TRBJ2-1
ASSYQGGLDEQF	TRBV6-5	TRBJ2-1
ASSEGLAVGNEQF	TRBV25-1	TRBJ2-1
ASSYPFKRAGELF	TRBV6-2/TRBV6-3	TRBJ2-2
ASSLDSPGNTIY	TRBV7-3	TRBJ1-3
ASSLGTGRREQF	TRBV14	TRBJ2-1
ASVLSSYNEQF	TRBV6-2/TRBV6-3	TRBJ2-1
ASSLGDPSTGELF	TRBV5-1	TRBJ2-2